The clone carrying this T cell receptor beta chain was observed at least ten times. Its antigen is unidentified. The data were taken from a study of T cells after posttransplantation cyclophosphamide. On the day of bone marrow donation, the related graft donor provided peripheral blood. Whole-study findings and limits: Recipient CMV seropositivity and CMV reactivation strongly tracked TRB clonality. Tissue-infiltrating T cells from skin or gut overlapped little with blood T cells.

Data came from immunoSEQ multiplex PCR; TCRdb stores just in-frame clones and leaves some out. This sample has about 44,000 clones, each found more than once. Germline assignment: CDR1 SNHLY and CDR2 FYNNEI. The CDR3 is 13 residues long. Deletions cut 6 bases from V and 5 bases from J, with 10 bases between. The receptor's source is a man aged 35 to 55 in good health, CMV-negative, and a related stem cell transplant donor. V usage is TRBV2 and J usage is TRBJ2-2, with D maybe TRBD2 (6 bases). The material sequenced was PBMCs. The CDR3: CASRSGSTGELFF. DNA for the CDR3: TGTGCCAGCAGGTCCGGGAGTACCGGGGAGCTGTTTTTT.